Detailed here is one T cell receptor (beta chain). The antigen is not known. The data were obtained in a study of response to subunit inactivated influenza vaccine. TCRdb analysed the RT-PCR reads with MiXCR anew, one entry per CDR3 protein. The sample gives approximately 310,000 distinct CDR3 sequences, roughly 22% of which show up once; about 9.4% is in the top ten. The CDR3 runs 18 residues. V lost 0 bases, J lost 6 bases, and 12 bases stayed unmatched. Germline CDR1 and CDR2: MGHRA and YSYEKL. Study-wide points: The study's authors posited that every seasonal influenza vaccination enlists few new T cells.

The clonotype was recovered from a man aged 45-69 years who received an inactivated influenza vaccine. The specimen was PBMCs from blood, collected roughly 20 months after vaccination. The V gene is TRBV4-1, the J gene TRBJ1-2; TRBD1 matches 11 bases. The CDR3 loop reads CASSQDSRGQGVDNGYTF. CDR3 bases: TGCGCCAGCAGCCAAGATAGCCGGGGACAGGGGGTAGATAATGGCTACACCTTC.